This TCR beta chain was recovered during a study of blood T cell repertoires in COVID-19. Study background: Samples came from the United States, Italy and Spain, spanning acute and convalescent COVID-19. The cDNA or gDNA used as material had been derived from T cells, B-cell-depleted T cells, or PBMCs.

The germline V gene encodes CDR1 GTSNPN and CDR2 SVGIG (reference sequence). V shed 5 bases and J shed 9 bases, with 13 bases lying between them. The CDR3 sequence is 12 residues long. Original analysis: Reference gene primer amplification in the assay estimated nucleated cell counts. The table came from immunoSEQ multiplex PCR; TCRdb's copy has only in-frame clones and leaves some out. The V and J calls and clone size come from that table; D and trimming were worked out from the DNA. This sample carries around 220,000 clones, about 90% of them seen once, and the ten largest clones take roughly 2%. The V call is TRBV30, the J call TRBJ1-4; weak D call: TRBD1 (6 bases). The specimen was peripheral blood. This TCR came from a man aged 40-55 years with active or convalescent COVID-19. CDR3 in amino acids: CAWGGGGKKLFF. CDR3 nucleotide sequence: TGTGCCTGGGGAGGGGGAGGCAAAAAACTGTTTTTT.